This T cell receptor beta chain originates from a study of OX40 agonist ivuxolimab in advanced cancers. The overall study: Patients received ivuxolimab, an agonistic anti-OX40 (CD134) antibody.

The germline V gene encodes CDR1 SGHRS and CDR2 YFSETQ. The ends were cut back, 1 base at V and 0 bases at J, with 8 bases in the middle. This CDR3 contains 15 residues. Clones were sequenced by immunoSEQ multiplex PCR, and TCRdb holds only the in-frame ones, with some missing. The sample comprises about 100,000 clones, approximately 84% of which are singletons, and approximately 5% rests with the top ten. The sequence was collected from an adult with an advanced solid tumor such as melanoma, head and neck, liver or kidney cancer. The chain joins TRBV5-1 to TRBJ2-1, with D unresolved. The sample consisted of CD4+ or CD8+ T cells sorted from blood, taken in a trial of the OX40 agonist ivuxolimab. The CDR3 region is CASSLQTSSYNEQFF. CDR3 nucleotide sequence: TGCGCCAGCAGCTTGCAGACGAGCTCCTACAATGAGCAGTTCTTC.